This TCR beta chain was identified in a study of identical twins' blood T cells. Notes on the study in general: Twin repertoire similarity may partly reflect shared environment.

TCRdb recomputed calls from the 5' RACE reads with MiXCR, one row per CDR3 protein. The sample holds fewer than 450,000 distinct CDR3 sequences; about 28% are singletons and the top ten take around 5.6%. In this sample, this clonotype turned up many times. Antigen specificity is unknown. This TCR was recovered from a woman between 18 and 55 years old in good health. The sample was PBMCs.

CDR3 sequence (DNA): TGTGCCAGCAGCCTACAGGGGGTGAACACTGAAGCTTTCTTT. Protein sequence: CASSLQGVNTEAFF. The rearrangement joins TRBV12-3 or TRBV12-4 to TRBJ1-1; 8 nucleotides agree with TRBD1. The CDR3 has 14 residues. After removal of 6 bases from V and 0 bases from J, the junction contained 3 bases not matched to a gene.